This T cell receptor (beta chain) emerged from a study of cytomegalovirus exposure and HLA in healthy donors. A few counts support this clone. The CDR3 is made up of 15 amino acids. Germline CDR1 and CDR2: KGHSH and LQKENI. Germline trimming cut 7 bases from V and 5 bases from J; bases unmatched to any gene: 11. Profiling relied on immunoSEQ multiplex PCR, and the TCRdb table lists in-frame clones only, not all of them. The sample has fewer than 150,000 clones, roughly four fifths seen once. V is TRBV18 and J is TRBJ2-1, with 7 bases identical to TRBD2. The TCR comes from a man aged 25-40 years in good health and CMV-seropositive. The sequenced sample consisted of PBMCs. The CDR3 sequence: CASYTSPGGDNEQFF. In DNA, the CDR3 is TGTGCCAGCTATACTTCGCCGGGGGGAGACAATGAGCAGTTCTTC.